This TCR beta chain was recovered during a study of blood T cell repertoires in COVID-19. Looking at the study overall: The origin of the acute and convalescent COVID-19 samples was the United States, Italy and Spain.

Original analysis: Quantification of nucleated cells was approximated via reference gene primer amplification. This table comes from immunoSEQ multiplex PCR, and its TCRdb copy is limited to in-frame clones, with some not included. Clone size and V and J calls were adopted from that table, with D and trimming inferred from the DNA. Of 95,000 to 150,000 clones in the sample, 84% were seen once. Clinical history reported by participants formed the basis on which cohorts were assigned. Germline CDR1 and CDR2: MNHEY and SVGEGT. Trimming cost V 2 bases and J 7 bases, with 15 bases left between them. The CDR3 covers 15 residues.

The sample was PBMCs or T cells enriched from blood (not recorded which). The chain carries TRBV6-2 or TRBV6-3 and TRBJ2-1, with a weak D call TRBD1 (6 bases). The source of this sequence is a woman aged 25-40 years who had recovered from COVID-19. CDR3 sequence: CASSYRAGVWNEQFF. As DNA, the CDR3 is TGTGCCAGCAGTTACAGGGCAGGGGTGTGGAATGAGCAGTTCTTC.